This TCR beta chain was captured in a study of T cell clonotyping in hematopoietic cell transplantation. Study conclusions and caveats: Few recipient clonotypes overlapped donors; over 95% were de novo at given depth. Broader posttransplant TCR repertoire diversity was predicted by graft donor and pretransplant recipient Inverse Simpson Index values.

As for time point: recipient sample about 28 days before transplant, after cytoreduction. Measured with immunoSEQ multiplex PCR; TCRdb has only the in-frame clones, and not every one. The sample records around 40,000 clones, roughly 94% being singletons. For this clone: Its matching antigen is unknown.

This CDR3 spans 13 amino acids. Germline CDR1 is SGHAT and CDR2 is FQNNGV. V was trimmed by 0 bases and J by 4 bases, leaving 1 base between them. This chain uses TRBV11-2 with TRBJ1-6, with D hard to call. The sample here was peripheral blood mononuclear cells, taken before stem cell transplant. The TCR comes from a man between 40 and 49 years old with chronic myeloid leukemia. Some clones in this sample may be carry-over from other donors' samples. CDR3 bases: TGTGCCAGCAGCTTAGATTATAATTCACCCCTCCACTTT. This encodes CASSLDYNSPLHF. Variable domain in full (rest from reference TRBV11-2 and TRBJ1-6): EAGVAQSPRYKIIEKRQSVAFWCNPISGHATLYWYQQILGQGPKLLIQFQNNGVVDDSQLPKDRFSAERLKGVDSTLKIQPAKLEDSAVYLCASSLDYNSPLHFGNGTRLTVT.